This T cell receptor beta chain was profiled in a study of blood T cell repertoires in COVID-19. Study in general: Italy, Spain and the United States were the sources of the convalescent and acute COVID-19 samples. Nucleic acid was either cDNA or gDNA, and it came from T cells, B-cell-depleted T cells, or PBMCs.

The V end lost 1 base, the J end lost 0 bases, and 8 bases lay between the germline ends. Germline lookup yields CDR1 SEHNR and CDR2 FQNEAQ (reference sequence). The CDR3 sequence is 15 residues long. Clones were read by immunoSEQ multiplex PCR, and TCRdb kept only the in-frame ones, dropping some. Of nearly 350,000 clones listed, under 95% were seen once; the top ten hold 2.5% to 4%. Specimen: peripheral blood. The sequence was obtained from a woman aged 18-29 years who had recovered from COVID-19. The V call is TRBV7-9, the J call TRBJ2-3, with D hard to call. CDR3 in DNA: TGTGCCAGCAGCTTAGAAACAGCTAGCACAGATACGCAGTATTTT. It is translated as CASSLETASTDTQYF.